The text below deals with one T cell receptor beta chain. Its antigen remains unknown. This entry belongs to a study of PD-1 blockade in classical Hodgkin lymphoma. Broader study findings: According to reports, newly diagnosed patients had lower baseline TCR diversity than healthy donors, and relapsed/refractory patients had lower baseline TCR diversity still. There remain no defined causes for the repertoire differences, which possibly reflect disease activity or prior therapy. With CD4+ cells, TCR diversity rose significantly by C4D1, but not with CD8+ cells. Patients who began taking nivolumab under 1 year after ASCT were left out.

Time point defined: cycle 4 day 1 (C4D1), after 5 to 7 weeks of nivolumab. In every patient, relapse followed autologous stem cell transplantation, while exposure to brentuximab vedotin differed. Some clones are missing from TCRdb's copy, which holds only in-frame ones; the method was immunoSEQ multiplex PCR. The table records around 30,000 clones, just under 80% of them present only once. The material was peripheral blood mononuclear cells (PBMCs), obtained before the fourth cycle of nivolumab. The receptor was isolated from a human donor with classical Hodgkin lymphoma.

CDR3 loop: CASSKLVQMNTEAFF. The CDR3 DNA reads TGTGCCAGCAGTAAGCTGGTCCAAATGAACACTGAAGCTTTCTTT. This chain uses TRBV6-5 with TRBJ1-1; no firm D call. Trimming shortened V by 5 bases and J by 0 bases, and 13 bases separated the two germline ends. Germline CDR1 and CDR2: MNHEY and SVGAGI. The CDR3 consists of 15 residues.